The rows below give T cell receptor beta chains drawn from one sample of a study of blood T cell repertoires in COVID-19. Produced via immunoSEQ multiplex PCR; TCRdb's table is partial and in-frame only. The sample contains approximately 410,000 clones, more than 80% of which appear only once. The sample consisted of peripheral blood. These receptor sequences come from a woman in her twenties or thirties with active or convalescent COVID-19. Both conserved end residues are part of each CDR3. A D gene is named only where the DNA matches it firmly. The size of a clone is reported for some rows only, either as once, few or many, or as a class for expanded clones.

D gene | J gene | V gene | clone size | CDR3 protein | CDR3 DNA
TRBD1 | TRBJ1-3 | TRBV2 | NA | CASKQGQGIGNTIYF | TGTGCCAGCAAACAGGGACAGGGGATTGGAAACACCATATATTTT
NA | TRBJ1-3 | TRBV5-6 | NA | CASSLGLFSRDTIYF | TGTGCCAGCAGCTTGGGACTCTTCTCTCGGGACACCATATATTTT
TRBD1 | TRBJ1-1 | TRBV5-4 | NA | CASSFGQGENTEAFF | TGTGCCAGCAGCTTCGGACAGGGGGAGAACACTGAAGCTTTCTTT
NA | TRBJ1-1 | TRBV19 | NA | CASSAGYGADTEAFF | TGTGCCAGTAGCGCAGGGTACGGAGCTGACACTGAAGCTTTCTTT
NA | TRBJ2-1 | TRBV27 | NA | CASSPEFTQLDEQFF | TGTGCCAGCAGTCCTGAGTTTACCCAACTCGATGAGCAGTTCTTC
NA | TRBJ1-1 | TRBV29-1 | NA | CSVARGGKNTEAFF | TGCAGCGTCGCAAGGGGGGGGAAGAACACTGAAGCTTTCTTT
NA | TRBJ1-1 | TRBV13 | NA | CASSLRGAGDTEAFF | TGTGCCAGCAGCTTGCGGGGCGCCGGGGACACTGAAGCTTTCTTT
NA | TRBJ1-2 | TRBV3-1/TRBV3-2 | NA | CASSPDHGLSAANYGYTF | TGTGCCAGCAGCCCCGATCATGGACTCTCGGCCGCTAACTATGGCTACACCTTC
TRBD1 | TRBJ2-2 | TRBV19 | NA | CASSIRTGLTGELFF | TGTGCCAGTAGTATTAGGACAGGGCTCACCGGGGAGCTGTTTTTT
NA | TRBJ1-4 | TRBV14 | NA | CASSQSLGLDSISSGTNEKLFF | TGTGCCAGCAGCCAATCTCTCGGACTGGACAGTATCTCGTCTGGGACTAATGAAAAACTGTTTTTT
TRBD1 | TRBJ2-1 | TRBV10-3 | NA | CAIMPGTGLNEQFF | TGTGCCATCATGCCGGGGACAGGGTTAAATGAGCAGTTCTTC
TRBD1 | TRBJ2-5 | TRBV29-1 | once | CSVEGTGGGETQYF | TGCAGCGTTGAAGGGACAGGGGGAGGAGAGACCCAGTACTTC
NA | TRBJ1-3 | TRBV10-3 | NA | CAISEVALGNSGNTIYF | TGTGCCATCAGTGAGGTAGCGTTGGGGAACTCTGGAAACACCATATATTTT
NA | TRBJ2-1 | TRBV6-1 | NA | CASSEPRNSYNEQFF | TGTGCCAGCAGTGAACCTAGGAATTCCTACAATGAGCAGTTCTTC
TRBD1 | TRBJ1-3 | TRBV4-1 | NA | CASSHPTGTGDGNTIYF | TGCGCCAGCAGCCATCCCACCGGGACAGGGGATGGAAACACCATATATTTT
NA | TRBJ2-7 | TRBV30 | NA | CAWSLDSLSYEQYF | TGTGCCTGGAGTCTGGACAGCTTAAGCTACGAGCAGTACTTC
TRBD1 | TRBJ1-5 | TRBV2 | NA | CASSRQGIGGQPQHF | TGTGCCAGCAGTCGACAGGGTATCGGAGGTCAGCCCCAGCATTTT
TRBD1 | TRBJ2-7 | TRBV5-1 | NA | CASSRDRYYEQYF | TGCGCCAGCAGCAGGGACAGGTACTACGAGCAGTACTTC
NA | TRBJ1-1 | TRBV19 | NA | CASSYPGGRTYTEAFF | TGTGCCAGTAGTTACCCCGGGGGGAGAACTTACACTGAAGCTTTCTTT
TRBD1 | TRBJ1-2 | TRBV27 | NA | CASSGMQGVNGYTF | TGTGCCAGCAGTGGCATGCAGGGGGTAAATGGCTACACCTTC
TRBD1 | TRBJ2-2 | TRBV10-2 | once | CASLTGPGELFF | TGCGCCAGCTTGACAGGGCCCGGGGAGCTGTTTTTT
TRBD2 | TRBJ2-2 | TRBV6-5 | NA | CASRAGGNTGELFF | TGTGCCAGCAGGGCGGGGGGGAACACCGGGGAGCTGTTTTTT
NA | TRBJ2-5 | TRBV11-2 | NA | CASSPGGSFETQYF | TGTGCCAGCAGCCCAGGAGGTAGCTTCGAGACCCAGTACTTC
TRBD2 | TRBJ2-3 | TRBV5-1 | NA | CASSSSGSTPDTQYF | TGCGCCAGCAGCTCTAGCGGGAGTACCCCAGATACGCAGTATTTT
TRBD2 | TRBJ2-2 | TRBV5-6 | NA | CASSLSLSGSTGELFF | TGTGCCAGCAGCTTGAGCCTTAGCGGGAGTACCGGGGAGCTGTTTTTT
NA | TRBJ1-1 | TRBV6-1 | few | CASSEAQRGIGEAFF | TGTGCCAGCAGTGAAGCGCAGCGGGGGATAGGAGAAGCTTTCTTT
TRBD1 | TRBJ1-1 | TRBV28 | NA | CASRPSRGLTEAFF | TGTGCCAGCAGACCGAGCAGGGGGCTCACTGAAGCTTTCTTT
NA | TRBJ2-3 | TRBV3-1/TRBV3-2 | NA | CASSQTLASTDTQYF | TGTGCCAGCAGCCAGACCTTAGCGAGCACAGATACGCAGTATTTT
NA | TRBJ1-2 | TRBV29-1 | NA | CSVEGQGQKGYGYTF | TGCAGCGTTGAAGGTCAAGGACAGAAGGGTTATGGCTACACCTTC
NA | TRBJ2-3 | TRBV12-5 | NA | CASGETMTDTQYF | TGTGCTAGTGGTGAAACAATGACAGATACGCAGTATTTT
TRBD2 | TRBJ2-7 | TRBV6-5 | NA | CASSWEGTGTYEQYF | TGTGCCAGCAGTTGGGAGGGGACGGGGACCTACGAGCAGTACTTC
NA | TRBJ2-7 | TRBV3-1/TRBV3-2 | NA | CASSPRPGEQYF | TGTGCCAGCAGCCCGAGACCAGGCGAGCAGTACTTC
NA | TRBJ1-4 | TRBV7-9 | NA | CASSRPGIGNEKLFF | TGTGCCAGCAGCCGACCAGGGATTGGAAATGAAAAACTGTTTTTT
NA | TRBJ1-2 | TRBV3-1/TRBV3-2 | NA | CASSQGTGRGYGYTF | TGTGCCAGCAGCCAAGGAACAGGGAGGGGTTATGGCTACACCTTC
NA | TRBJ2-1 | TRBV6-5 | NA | CASSYEWSSYNEQFF | TGTGCCAGCAGTTATGAGTGGAGCTCCTACAATGAGCAGTTCTTC
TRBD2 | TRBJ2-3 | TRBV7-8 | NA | CASSLGPSGGVTDTQYF | TGTGCCAGCAGCCTAGGTCCGAGCGGGGGGGTCACAGATACGCAGTATTTT
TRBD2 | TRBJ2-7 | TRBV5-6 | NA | CASSLVAGGGPEQYF | TGTGCCAGCAGCTTGGTGGCGGGAGGGGGGCCTGAGCAGTACTTC
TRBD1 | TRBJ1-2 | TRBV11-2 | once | CASSEGTDYGYTF | TGTGCCAGCAGCGAGGGGACAGACTATGGCTACACCTTC
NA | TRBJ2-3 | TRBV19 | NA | CASSPSGRSSTDTQYF | TGTGCCAGTAGTCCCTCAGGAAGATCTAGCACAGATACGCAGTATTTT
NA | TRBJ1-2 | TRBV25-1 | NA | CASSEPGVNGYTF | TGTGCCAGCAGTGAACCGGGGGTGAATGGCTACACCTTC
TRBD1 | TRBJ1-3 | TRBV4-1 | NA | CASSQVTGRWGSGNTIYF | TGCGCCAGCAGCCAAGTGACAGGGCGATGGGGGTCTGGAAACACCATATATTTT
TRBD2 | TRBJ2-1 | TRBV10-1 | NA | CASSAGTSGRGEQFF | TGCGCCAGCAGTGCCGGGACTAGCGGGAGAGGTGAGCAGTTCTTC
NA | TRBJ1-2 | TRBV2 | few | CASSEDSDYGYTF | TGTGCCAGCAGTGAGGACAGTGACTATGGCTACACCTTC
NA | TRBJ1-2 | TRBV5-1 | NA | CASSLAVGESYTF | TGCGCCAGCAGCTTGGCCGTCGGTGAGAGCTACACCTTC
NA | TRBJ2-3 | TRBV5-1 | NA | CASSSPVLAGMSTDTQYF | TGCGCCAGCAGCTCTCCTGTTTTGGCAGGGATGAGCACAGATACGCAGTATTTT
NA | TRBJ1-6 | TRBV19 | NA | CASSMGDITFSPLHF | TGTGCCAGTAGTATGGGTGACATTACATTTTCACCCCTCCACTTT
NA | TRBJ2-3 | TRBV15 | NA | CATSRAGVGDTQYF | TGTGCCACCAGCAGAGCGGGGGTTGGGGATACGCAGTATTTT
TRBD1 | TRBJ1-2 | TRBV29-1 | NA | CSVESGGLGYTF | TGCAGCGTTGAATCAGGGGGCTTAGGCTACACCTTC
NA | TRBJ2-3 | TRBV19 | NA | CASSIAGLTDTQYF | TGTGCCAGTAGTATAGCGGGACTGACAGATACGCAGTATTTT
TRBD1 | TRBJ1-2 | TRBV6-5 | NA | CASHRGYYGYTF | TGTGCCAGTCACAGGGGATACTATGGCTACACCTTC
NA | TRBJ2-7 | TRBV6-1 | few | CASSDGGYYEQYF | TGTGCCAGCAGTGATGGGGGGTACTACGAGCAGTACTTC
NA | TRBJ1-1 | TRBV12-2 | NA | CASRLTDLWAFF | TGTGCAAGTCGCTTAACGGACTTGTGGGCTTTCTTT
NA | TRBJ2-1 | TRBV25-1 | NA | CASSDATISSYNEQFF | TGTGCCAGCAGTGATGCGACAATTAGCTCCTACAATGAGCAGTTCTTC
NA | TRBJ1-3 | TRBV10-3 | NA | CAISDPRRENTIYF | TGTGCCATCAGTGACCCCCGGAGGGAAAACACCATATATTTT